The TCR beta chain described here comes from a study of brain T cells in children with intractable seizures. Generated by immunoSEQ multiplex PCR, the TCRdb table keeps only in-frame clones and is missing some. The profile covers approximately 330,000 clones, with 93% appearing a single time and 5.7% taken by the ten largest. A remark on this clone: Antigen unknown.

Overall study results and limits: Patients' HCMV serostatus was unknown; virus specificity rests on CDR3 similarity alone. Pre- and post-surgery blood differed in depth, so pre-surgery absences may be undersampling.

The V and J ends lost 3 bases and 3 bases respectively, with 12 bases between them. The CDR3 loop spans 15 amino acids. Germline CDR1 reads SGHVS; CDR2 reads FQNEAQ. The time point here: blood from clinic visit 5 months post-surgery; TSC patient then seizure free. The sequenced cases were selected for having the highest brain T cell transcript signatures. At least one anti-epileptic drug was given before surgery. The V and J genes are TRBV7-8 and TRBJ1-5; D ambiguous. This TCR came from a boy in the first two years of life with tuberous sclerosis and intractable seizures. Specimen: peripheral blood, collected around 5 months after surgery. Written as DNA, the CDR3 is TGTGCCAGCAGCTTCGATAGGATCCCCAATCAGCCCCAGCATTTT. Its protein is CASSFDRIPNQPQHF.